The 15 T cell receptor beta chains below come from one sample, sequenced in a study of CD8 T cells in ankylosing spondylitis. TCRdb reprocessed the 5' RACE reads via MiXCR and lists one record per CDR3 protein. The top ten hold about 6.5% of the sample, which has about 240,000 distinct CDR3 sequences, roughly 8.6% seen once. Sequenced: blood, either unsorted or a sorted T cell fraction (not recorded which). These receptors were obtained from a male donor with ankylosing spondylitis or in good health (not recorded which).

This clonotype has ten or more counts. This sequence joins TRBV29-1 and TRBJ2-1; 7 nucleotides agree with TRBD1. This CDR3 has 12 amino acids. The J segment lost 6 bases and the V segment lost 7 bases, leaving 6 bases of the junction unmatched. From germline, CDR1 is SQVTM and CDR2 ANQGSEA. This CDR3 is CSGSRDSNEQFF. The CDR3 DNA reads TGCAGCGGATCCCGGGACAGCAATGAGCAGTTCTTC.

This chain links TRBV23-1 with TRBJ2-7; TRBD2 aligns across 10 bases. TRBV23-1 is labeled an ORF, and its function is uncertain. The CDR3 length is 15 residues. Trimming removed 2 bases from V and 7 bases from J; junction bases left unmatched: 8. DNA for the CDR3: TGCGCCAGCAGTCAACGAGCTAGCGGGAGCTGTGAGCAGTACTTC. This encodes CASSQRASGSCEQYF.

This clonotype was seen ten or more times. The V and J genes are TRBV5-1 and TRBJ2-7, with 8 bases that match TRBD2. Germline CDR1 SGHRS, CDR2 YFSETQ. The CDR3 is made up of 15 amino acids. J was trimmed by 4 bases and V by 0 bases; bases with no gene match: 6. The DNA of the CDR3 is TGCGCCAGCAGCTTGGGAGGACTAGCTTCTTACGAGCAGTACTTC. The encoded protein is CASSLGGLASYEQYF.

The rearrangement joins TRBV29-1 to TRBJ2-3; TRBD1 aligns across 7 bases. CDR1 SQVTM and CDR2 ANQGSEA come from the germline V gene. CDR3 length: 13 amino acids. V lost 4 bases and J lost 5; bases outside the gene matches: 6. CDR3 bases: TGCAGCGTTGGCGGACAGGTAGGAGATACGCAGTATTTT. Residues: CSVGGQVGDTQYF.

The table lists this clonotype with many counts. The chain uses TRBV11-2 and TRBJ2-5; D not certain. Trimming took off 5 bases at V and 5 bases at J, with 18 bases between the two ends. CDR3 size: 15 residues. Germline assignment: CDR1 SGHAT and CDR2 FQNNGV. CDR3 region: CASSPRPTNPETQYF. CDR3 coding DNA: TGTGCCAGCAGCCCCCGGCCCACCAATCCGGAGACCCAGTACTTC. The variable domain in full, with the rest retrieved from reference TRBV11-2 and TRBJ2-5, is EAGVAQSPRYKIIEKRQSVAFWCNPISGHATLYWYQQILGQGPKLLIQFQNNGVVDDSQLPKDRFSAERLKGVDSTLKIQPAKLEDSAVYLCASSPRPTNPETQYFGPGTRLLVL.

This clonotype was observed a handful of times. J is TRBJ1-1 and V is TRBV6-1; 7 bases agree with TRBD1. This CDR3 is 11 amino acids long. The junction had 3 bases not matched to a gene; V was cut back by 4 bases and J by 10 bases. Germline V CDR1 and CDR2: MNHNS, SASEGT. Written as DNA, the CDR3 is TGTGCCAGCAGTGTACAGGGGAGAGCTTTCTTT. As protein: CASSVQGRAFF.

This clonotype was observed a few times. V gene TRBV12-3 or TRBV12-4 combines with J gene TRBJ2-3, with D possibly being TRBD1 (5 bases). CDR3 length equals 13 residues. The ends were cut back, 7 bases at V and 3 bases at J, with 11 bases in the middle. The CDR3 sequence: CASNIRVTDTQYF. The CDR3 DNA reads TGTGCCAGCAACATCAGGGTGACAGATACGCAGTATTTT.

This clonotype was seen ten or more times. The rearrangement joins TRBV5-1 to TRBJ2-2; no clear D gene. The CDR3 spans 16 residues. V lost 4 bases, J lost 0 bases, and 13 bases lay in between. CDR1 is SGHRS, CDR2 YFSETQ, per germline. The CDR3 nucleotides read TGCGCCAGCAGCGAGATGCGGAGTACGAACACCGGGGAGCTGTTTTTT. Residues: CASSEMRSTNTGELFF.

The sample holds a few counts of this clonotype. V is TRBV12-3 or TRBV12-4 and J is TRBJ1-1; D possibly corresponds to TRBD1 (5 bases). This CDR3 spans 11 amino acids. Deletions cut 10 bases from V and 6 bases from J, with 12 bases between. CDR3 loop: CATSSRAEAFF. DNA for the CDR3: TGTGCCACCTCCTCCAGGGCTGAAGCTTTCTTT.

This clonotype was picked up a small number of times. The V call is TRBV5-1, the J call TRBJ1-1, with D possibly being TRBD1 (5 bases). The CDR3 length is 14 residues. Germline V gives CDR1 SGHRS, CDR2 YFSETQ. The V end was cut by 0 bases, the J end by 6 bases, with 12 bases between. The CDR3 coding sequence is TGCGCCAGCAGCTTGGGGGGCGGGCTGTCTGAAGCTTTCTTT. It translates to CASSLGGGLSEAFF.

This clonotype has a count of ten or more. The rearrangement joins TRBV2 to TRBJ2-6; D call uncertain. Trimming stripped 4 bases from V and 0 bases from J, with 10 bases between. The CDR3 is made up of 16 amino acids. Germline CDR1 SNHLY, CDR2 FYNNEI. CDR3 nucleotides: TGTGCCAGCAGTGCCCGACCGTTCTCTGGGGCCAACGTCCTGACTTTC. Translation: CASSARPFSGANVLTF. The variable domain in full, completed from reference TRBV2 and TRBJ2-6, reads EPEVTQTPSHQVTQMGQEVILRCVPISNHLYFYWYRQILGQKVEFLVSFYNNEISEKSEIFDDQFSVERPDGSNFTLKIRSTKLEDSAMYFCASSARPFSGANVLTFGAGSRLTVL.

The chain couples TRBV19 to TRBJ2-3, with D tentatively TRBD2 (6 bases). The germline V gene has CDR1 LNHDA and CDR2 SQIVND (reference sequence). The CDR3 totals 17 residues. Trimming removed 5 bases from V and 0 bases from J, with 18 bases in between. The CDR3 reads CASSPRLLAPSTDTQYF. DNA of the CDR3: TGTGCCAGTAGTCCGCGCCTACTAGCACCGAGCACAGATACGCAGTATTTT. Using reference TRBV19 and TRBJ2-3 for the parts outside the CDR3, the full variable domain is DGGITQSPKYLFRKEGQNVTLSCEQNLNHDAMYWYRQDPGQGLRLIYYSQIVNDFQKGDIAEGYSVSREKKESFPLTVTSAQKNPTAFYLCASSPRLLAPSTDTQYFGPGTRLTVL.

The chain has TRBV5-6 and TRBJ2-5, with TRBD1 matching over 7 bases. The CDR3 consists of 15 residues. J lost 5 bases, V lost 4 bases, and 11 bases had no gene match. In germline, CDR1 is SGHDT, CDR2 YYEEEE. CDR3 sequence reads: CASSGSTGAVETQYF. CDR3 sequence (DNA): TGTGCCAGCAGCGGGTCAACAGGGGCTGTCGAGACCCAGTACTTC.

This clonotype turned up a few times. This chain uses TRBV6-2 or TRBV6-3 with TRBJ2-7; D is uncertain. Germline V gene sequence: CDR1 MNHEY, CDR2 SVGEGT. The CDR3 covers 12 residues. Trimming left V 2 bases short and J 4 bases short, with 6 bases between. CDR3 DNA sequence: TGTGCCAGCAGTTACAATGGGTACGAGCAGTACTTC. Translating it yields CASSYNGYEQYF.

This clonotype has at least ten counts. The V gene is TRBV5-8, the J gene TRBJ1-3; 9 positions agree with TRBD1. This CDR3 region has 14 residues. From germline, CDR1 is SGHTS and CDR2 YDEGEE. With 6 bases clipped from V and 4 bases from J, the junction kept 5 bases outside the gene matches. The CDR3 spells CASILDRGGNTIYF. As DNA, the CDR3 is TGTGCCAGCATCCTGGACAGGGGAGGAAACACCATATATTTT.